A selection of T cell receptor beta chains follows, all from one sample in a study of OX40 agonist ivuxolimab in advanced cancers. Only in-frame clones appear in the TCRdb table, and some are missing; sequencing was by immunoSEQ multiplex PCR. The sample comprises approximately 6,500 clones, about four fifths of which are singletons, and roughly 27% rests with the top ten. Material: CD4+ or CD8+ T cells sorted from blood, obtained in a trial of the OX40 agonist ivuxolimab. The receptors were sampled from an adult with an advanced solid tumor such as melanoma, head and neck, liver or kidney cancer. Both conserved end residues are part of each CDR3. A D gene is named only where the DNA matches it firmly. Clone size is not always given. Where it is, it says once, few, many or a class for expanded clones.

>.|TRBJ2-3|few|TRBV28
TGTGCCAGCAGGAGGAGTGGAGGCACAGATACGCAGTATTTT
CASRRSGGTDTQYF
>.|TRBJ2-1|.|TRBV11-1
TGTGCCAGCAGCTTAACCAGGTACAATGAGCAGTTCTTC
CASSLTRYNEQFF
>.|TRBJ1-5|.|TRBV6-6
TGTGCCAGCAGCCTCGACCCAGCGGGACAGCCCCAGCATTTT
CASSLDPAGQPQHF
>TRBD1|TRBJ1-4|.|TRBV11-2
TGTGCCAGCAGCTTAGGGACAGGGGATGAAAAACTGTTTTTT
CASSLGTGDEKLFF
>TRBD1|TRBJ1-1|.|TRBV6-5
TGTGCCAGCAGTGGACAGGTATTGAACACTGAAGCTTTCTTT
CASSGQVLNTEAFF
>TRBD1|TRBJ1-4|once|TRBV7-9
TGTGCCAGCAGCTCGAACAGGCAGGGGGCAACTAATGAAAAACTGTTTTTT
CASSSNRQGATNEKLFF
>.|TRBJ2-1|.|TRBV10-1
TGCGCCAGCAGTGTAAAAGTAGCCTACAATGAGCAGTTCTTC
CASSVKVAYNEQFF
>.|TRBJ2-4|.|TRBV4-1
TGCGCCAGCAGCCAAGATGCGGAACGGGCCAAAAACATTCAGTACTTC
CASSQDAERAKNIQYF
>.|TRBJ2-1|.|TRBV14
TGTGCCAGCAGCCAAGAAGCACAGAGCTCCTACAATGAGCAGTTCTTC
CASSQEAQSSYNEQFF
>.|TRBJ2-5|.|TRBV2
TGTGCCAGCAGTGGCATTAAGGAGACCCAGTACTTC
CASSGIKETQYF
>TRBD1|TRBJ1-2|.|TRBV7-8
TGTGCCAGCAGCTTAGGACCGGGACAGCCAGGCTATGGCTACACCTTC
CASSLGPGQPGYGYTF
>TRBD1|TRBJ2-7|.|TRBV9
TGTGCCAGCAGCGCAACCCCCGGGACAGTCTCCTACGAGCAGTACTTC
CASSATPGTVSYEQYF
>TRBD1|TRBJ1-1|few|TRBV27
TGTGCCAGCAGCTCCGGGACAGGGGGCTTCACTGAAGCTTTCTTT
CASSSGTGGFTEAFF
>TRBD2|TRBJ2-1|.|TRBV2
TGTGCCAGCAGTGATCCTGGACTAGCGGGGATTTTCGTTTATGGCAATGAGCAGTTCTTC
CASSDPGLAGIFVYGNEQFF
>TRBD1|TRBJ1-3|.|TRBV28
TGTGCCAGCAGACGCCCGCCGGGACAGGGAGTTTATAGGGGAAACACCATATATTTT
CASRRPPGQGVYRGNTIYF
>.|TRBJ1-6|.|TRBV27
TGTGCCAGCAGTGTTGGCCCTACAGTCACCCTCCACTTT
CASSVGPTVTLHF
>.|TRBJ2-7|few|TRBV27
TGTGCCAGCAGTTTAGCCAGGTTCTCCTACGAGCAGTACTTC
CASSLARFSYEQYF
>TRBD2|TRBJ2-7|.|TRBV27
TGTGCCAGCATGGCCGGGGGGGGGTACGAGCAGTACTTC
CASMAGGGYEQYF
>TRBD2|TRBJ2-2|.|TRBV10-3
TGTGCCATCAGTGATCAGCTAGCGGGAGGGACCGGGGAGCTGTTTTTT
CAISDQLAGGTGELFF
>.|TRBJ1-1|.|TRBV2
TGTGCCAGCCGGGGGACTGAAGCTTTCTTT
CASRGTEAFF
>TRBD2|TRBJ2-2|.|TRBV28
TGTGCCAGCAGTTACCCACGTGCTAGCGGGAGATCCCCCGGGGAGCTGTTTTTT
CASSYPRASGRSPGELFF
>TRBD1|TRBJ1-1|.|TRBV19
TGTGCCAGTAGTGCTCAACAGGGGGGCACTGAAGCTTTCTTT
CASSAQQGGTEAFF
>.|TRBJ1-1|.|TRBV7-9
TGTGCCAGCAGCTCCCACGAATTAAAAGGGATTGGGACTGAAGCTTTCTTT
CASSSHELKGIGTEAFF
>.|TRBJ2-7|.|TRBV7-9
TGTGCCAGCAGCTCAAGGACGGGAATCTCCTACGAGCAGTACTTC
CASSSRTGISYEQYF
>TRBD2|TRBJ2-1|.|TRBV30
TGTGCCTGGAACGGACTAGCGGGAGTGTACAATGAGCAGTTCTTC
CAWNGLAGVYNEQFF
>.|TRBJ1-5|.|TRBV28
TGTGCCAGCAGTTTATGGGACAGCACAAATCAGCCCCAGCATTTT
CASSLWDSTNQPQHF
>TRBD2|TRBJ2-1|.|TRBV5-1
TGCGCCAGCAGCCTTAGGACTAGCGGGAGCTACAATGAGCAGTTCTTC
CASSLRTSGSYNEQFF
>.|TRBJ2-1|.|TRBV29-1
TGCAGCGTTGGGAATTACAGGGACAATGAGCAGTTCTTC
CSVGNYRDNEQFF
>TRBD1|TRBJ1-1|.|TRBV27
TGTGCCAGCAGTTTAAAGACAGGGAGCACTGAAGCTTTCTTT
CASSLKTGSTEAFF
>.|TRBJ1-5|.|TRBV4-1
TGCGCCAGCAGCCAAGATGGGCCCCAGGAAAAAGGCAATCAGCCCCAGCATTTT
CASSQDGPQEKGNQPQHF
>.|TRBJ2-2|.|TRBV27
TGTGCCAGCAGTTTATCGCCCGTTACCGGGGAGCTGTTTTTT
CASSLSPVTGELFF
>.|TRBJ2-7|.|TRBV5-1
TGCGCCAGCAGCGTGCGGGACACCCTCCACGAGCAGTACTTC
CASSVRDTLHEQYF
>.|TRBJ1-1|.|TRBV15
TGTGCCACCAGCAGAGGTCAGGACTACATGAACACTGAAGCTTTCTTT
CATSRGQDYMNTEAFF
>TRBD2|TRBJ2-2|.|TRBV7-2
TGTGCCAGCAGCGTGGGACTAGCGCCCACCGGGGAGCTGTTTTTT
CASSVGLAPTGELFF
>.|TRBJ2-1|few|TRBV2
TGTGCCAGCAGTGTTCAGGATTGGGCCAATGAGCAGTTCTTC
CASSVQDWANEQFF
>.|TRBJ2-1|.|TRBV19
TGTGCCAGTAGTATAACAGGGAATACCTACAATGAGCAGTTCTTC
CASSITGNTYNEQFF
>.|TRBJ1-6|once|TRBV19
TGTGCCAGTAGTATGGGGGGGGGATCACCCCTCCACTTT
CASSMGGGSPLHF
>.|TRBJ2-7|few|TRBV5-5
TGTGCCAGCAGCACCACTAGTGAGGGGAACTACGAGCAGTACTTC
CASSTTSEGNYEQYF
>TRBD1|TRBJ2-7|.|TRBV11-2
TGTGCCAGCAGACTATGGACAGGGGGCCCCTACGAGCAGTACTTC
CASRLWTGGPYEQYF
>.|TRBJ1-5|.|TRBV6-1
TGTGCCAGCAGTGAAGCAGGGGCCGGGCCCCAGCATTTT
CASSEAGAGPQHF
>.|TRBJ2-3|few|TRBV7-9
TGTGCCAGCAGCTTGCTCCTAGCGACAGATACGCAGTATTTT
CASSLLLATDTQYF
>.|TRBJ1-1|once|TRBV6-5
TGTGCCAGCACTTTACAGGAAGGGGGTACTGAAGCTTTCTTT
CASTLQEGGTEAFF
>.|TRBJ2-7|.|TRBV6-5
TGTGCCAGCAGTTACGGGTATGGCGAGCAGTACTTC
CASSYGYGEQYF
>TRBD1|TRBJ1-2|.|TRBV9
TGTGCCAGCAGCGTAGAGAGTGCAGGGGGGTCCTATGGCTACACCTTC
CASSVESAGGSYGYTF
>TRBD1|TRBJ1-2|.|TRBV5-4
TGTGCCAGCAGCCCCTTGAGCGTACAGGGGATCTATGGCTACACCTTC
CASSPLSVQGIYGYTF
>.|TRBJ1-1|once|TRBV2
TGTGCCAGCAGTGAACGGTGGACTGAAGCTTTCTTT
CASSERWTEAFF
>.|TRBJ1-2|.|TRBV30
TGTGCCTCCGGGCCTGGGGGCTACACCTTC
CASGPGGYTF
>.|TRBJ1-2|few|TRBV29-1
TGCAGCGTTGAAGTCAGGGCAGGCTATGGCTACACCTTC
CSVEVRAGYGYTF
>.|TRBJ1-2|.|TRBV6-1
TGTGCCAGCAGCCCCTGGGGGGCCAACTATGGCTACACCTTC
CASSPWGANYGYTF
>.|TRBJ1-2|.|TRBV28
TGTGCCAGCAGTTTCTTCGTAGAGACTAACTATGGCTACACCTTC
CASSFFVETNYGYTF
>TRBD2|TRBJ2-7|.|TRBV4-2
TGTGCCAGCAGCCAAGAGACGGGGACTAGCGGGGGGTTGTACGAGCAGTACTTC
CASSQETGTSGGLYEQYF
>TRBD2|TRBJ2-5|.|TRBV6-1
TGTGCCAGCAGAGAACAAATCGGACTAGCGGGGGGGCTAGAGACCCAGTACTTC
CASREQIGLAGGLETQYF
>TRBD1|TRBJ1-1|.|TRBV28
TGTGCCAGCAGTTCCAGGGGGAGTACTGAAGCTTTCTTT
CASSSRGSTEAFF
>.|TRBJ2-3|.|TRBV11-1
TGTGCCAGCAGCTTAGATTCGTTTAGGAGCACAGATACGCAGTATTTT
CASSLDSFRSTDTQYF
>TRBD2|TRBJ2-3|.|TRBV6-6
TGTGCCAGCAGTTCCTTAGCGGGGGGATTGACAGATACGCAGTATTTT
CASSSLAGGLTDTQYF